The rows below give T cell receptor beta chains drawn from one sample of a study of regulatory T cells in long-lasting Graves disease. TCRdb reprocessed the multiplex PCR reads via MiXCR and lists one record per CDR3 protein. The data contain around 250,000 distinct CDR3 sequences, 20% of them singletons. This specimen was peripheral blood mononuclear cells (PBMCs), taken at new diagnosis, from a patient treated with antithyroid drugs. These receptor sequences come from a female donor with Graves disease. The CDR3 runs from the conserved cysteine through the conserved F or W.

TRBV12-3/TRBV12-4	TRBJ1-5	CASSLGGFNQPQHF
TRBV7-2	TRBJ1-1	CASSLEWTPNTEAFF
TRBV18	TRBJ1-1	CASSPGGRGATEAFF
TRBV15	TRBJ1-1	CATSNTRGAQTEAFF
TRBV7-2	TRBJ2-5	CASSPTNPGLAGGRGNQYF
TRBV2	TRBJ2-7	CASSLVPGSYEQYF
TRBV11-2	TRBJ1-6	CASSTPGPASPLHF
TRBV18	TRBJ2-1	CASSPDRVRDEQFF
TRBV20-1	TRBJ2-3	CSALRDRGGTQYF
TRBV12-3/TRBV12-4	TRBJ1-5	CASSFGVHQPQHF
TRBV10-3	TRBJ2-1	CAISATLVNEQFF
TRBV5-5	TRBJ1-2	CASSFSSGRYGYTF
TRBV11-2	TRBJ1-3	CASSLGGQTGNTIYF
TRBV5-5	TRBJ1-1	CASSTPQGSATEAFF
TRBV7-9	TRBJ1-1	CASRKPPGQGIYEAFF
TRBV6-1	TRBJ1-2	CASSEATGIYGYTF
TRBV7-2	TRBJ1-1	CASSLGPGQGMNTEAFF
TRBV7-9	TRBJ1-2	CASSRAGGGYGYTF
TRBV6-1	TRBJ2-7	CASSRPPSNEQYF
TRBV7-3	TRBJ2-2	CASGQNTGELFF
TRBV6-1	TRBJ2-1	CASSTVRGSHEQFF
TRBV7-2	TRBJ2-1	CASSFGGGKHEQFF
TRBV28	TRBJ2-1	CASSLITSGGYNEQFF
TRBV7-9	TRBJ2-1	CASSLAVNEQFF
TRBV18	TRBJ2-7	CASSPDKDGEQYF